This T cell receptor (beta chain) originates from a study of tumor-infiltrating lymphocytes in localized non-small cell lung cancer. General study results and limits: Tumors had more T cell infiltration than uninvolved lung, per TCRbeta sequencing and CD3 counts. Technical variation could not be separated from intratumor heterogeneity here.

In regard to this clone: Its antigen is currently unknown.

The CDR3 is 15 residues long. V gave up 2 bases and J gave up 6 bases, with 17 bases separating them. TCRdb's table, derived via immunoSEQ multiplex PCR, lists solely in-frame clones and lacks some. The table records around 10,000 clones, 45% to 70% of them present only once. Input material: uninvolved lung tissue not adjacent to the tumor. The chain combines TRBV5-3 with TRBJ1-2; D call uncertain. TRBV5-3 is an ORF, and what it does is uncertain. This clonotype was obtained from a human donor with non-small cell lung cancer. DNA for the CDR3: TGTGCCAGAAGCTTTCTGGGGATTCTTTCTAATGGCTACACCTTC. It is translated as CARSFLGILSNGYTF.